A selection of T cell receptor beta chains follows, all from one sample in a study of blood T cell repertoires in COVID-19. This table comes from immunoSEQ multiplex PCR, and its TCRdb copy is limited to in-frame clones, with some not included. The table has 25,000 to 35,000 clones, around 86% seen once. The sequenced sample was peripheral blood. The receptors originated from a human donor in a cohort sampled during active COVID-19. CDR3s include the opening cysteine and the closing phenylalanine or tryptophan. The D gene is left open where the match is weak. Clone size is given for some rows only: seen once, a few or many times, or a class if the clone is expanded.

j_gene | d_gene | abundance | v_gene | CDR3nt | CDR3aa
TRBJ2-2 | - | once | TRBV15 | TGTGCCACGAAAGAGGTGGGGAACACCGGGGAGCTGTTTTTT | CATKEVGNTGELFF
TRBJ2-7 | - | - | TRBV30 | TGTGCCTGGAGTGTTTATGCCTCAAGGAGCTCCTACGAGCAGTACTTC | CAWSVYASRSSYEQYF
TRBJ2-3 | TRBD2 | - | TRBV19 | TGTGCCAGTACCCGGGAGGCTAGCGGGGGGCCGGGGAGGGATACGCAGTATTTT | CASTREASGGPGRDTQYF
TRBJ1-2 | - | once | TRBV27 | TGTGCCACCCGGAAAGGGCGGGGTGGCTACACCTTC | CATRKGRGGYTF
TRBJ1-2 | TRBD1 | once | TRBV7-9 | TGTGCCAGCAGCCATGGGACAGGGGTGTTATATGGCTACACCTTC | CASSHGTGVLYGYTF
TRBJ1-2 | - | - | TRBV6-5 | TGTGCCAGCACCCGCGTCTCTTCTAACTATGGCTACACCTTC | CASTRVSSNYGYTF
TRBJ2-1 | TRBD1 | - | TRBV6-5 | TGTGCCAGCAACCCAAACAGGGGCGGGTACAATGAGCAGTTCTTC | CASNPNRGGYNEQFF
TRBJ1-2 | - | - | TRBV6-5 | TGTGCCAGCAGTTACGAGGGGGTAGATGGCTACACCTTC | CASSYEGVDGYTF
TRBJ1-4 | TRBD1 | - | TRBV10-3 | TGTGCCATCAAGGCCACAGGACAGGACGAAAAACTGTTTTTT | CAIKATGQDEKLFF
TRBJ2-5 | - | - | TRBV18 | TGTGCCAGCTCAGAGTACGGGGGGCCGTACCAAGAGACCCAGTACTTC | CASSEYGGPYQETQYF
TRBJ2-5 | TRBD2 | - | TRBV11-3 | TGTGCCAGCAGCCAGGGACTAGCGGGGGGGCGAGAACAAGAGACCCAGTACTTC | CASSQGLAGGREQETQYF
TRBJ1-2 | TRBD1 | - | TRBV7-2 | TGTGCCAGCAGCCCTACTCCCGGGACAGGGGATGGCTACACCTTC | CASSPTPGTGDGYTF
TRBJ2-2 | - | - | TRBV7-8 | TGTGCCAGCAGCTTAAGAGGGTCCCTCACCGGGGAGCTGTTTTTT | CASSLRGSLTGELFF
TRBJ2-1 | TRBD2 | - | TRBV9 | TGTGCCAGCAGCGTAGTTAGCGGGGTAAATGAGCAGTTCTTC | CASSVVSGVNEQFF
TRBJ1-3 | - | - | TRBV6-2/TRBV6-3 | TGTGCCAGCAGTTCCTTTGAGGACAGCAGCTCTGGAAACACCATATATTTT | CASSSFEDSSSGNTIYF
TRBJ1-5 | - | - | TRBV28 | TGTGCCAGCAGTTTACAGGGAAGTCAGCCCCAGCATTTT | CASSLQGSQPQHF
TRBJ2-3 | - | - | TRBV29-1 | TGCAGCGTTCCGCTTATTGGCTTAGCGGTGGCAGATACGCAGTATTTT | CSVPLIGLAVADTQYF
TRBJ1-6 | - | few | TRBV19 | TGTGCCAGTAGTATACAGGGGTGGTCACCCCTCCACTTT | CASSIQGWSPLHF
TRBJ1-1 | - | - | TRBV4-3 | TGCGCCAGCAGCCACCTACAGGGAGCCACTGAAGCTTTCTTT | CASSHLQGATEAFF
TRBJ1-3 | - | few | TRBV6-6 | TGTGCCAGCAGTTACCCGGCAGGGGGAAACACCATATATTTT | CASSYPAGGNTIYF
TRBJ2-2 | TRBD1 | - | TRBV14 | TGTGCCAGCAGTGCGGACAGGGAGAACACCGGGGAGCTGTTTTTT | CASSADRENTGELFF
TRBJ1-4 | TRBD1 | - | TRBV7-9 | TGTGCCAGCAGCTTGGTCGAGACAGGGGGCGAAAAACTGTTTTTT | CASSLVETGGEKLFF
TRBJ1-6 | - | - | TRBV9 | TGTGCCAGCAGCGTAGACTCGGGCCTAGCTTGGAATTCACCCCTCCACTTT | CASSVDSGLAWNSPLHF
TRBJ1-2 | - | - | TRBV18 | TGTGCCAGCTCACCTGCAGACAGCCTCTATGGCTACACCTTC | CASSPADSLYGYTF
TRBJ2-7 | TRBD2 | - | TRBV14 | TGTGCCAGCAGCCCCGCGACGGGACTAGTCTCCTACGAGCAGTACTTC | CASSPATGLVSYEQYF